This TCR beta chain was captured by sequencing in a study of CD8+ T cells in alopecia areata. In the study overall: Twice daily, treated patients received 5 to 10 mg of oral tofacitinib.

Overall study results and limits: Mouse data revealed clearer TCR sharing than patient data did, a gap possibly tied to HLA.

This clone was seen a handful of times. Its antigen is currently unknown. cDNA prepared by RNA extraction and subsequent reverse transcription served as the template for sequencing. Libraries were prepared by immunoSEQ multiplex PCR; TCRdb keeps only in-frame clonotypes and omits some of them. The sample has 150,000 to 200,000 clones, less than 80% seen once; the top ten hold over 9.5%. This CDR3 has 16 residues. V was cut by 1 base and J by 0 bases, with 11 bases left in between. Germline CDR1 is SGHDN and CDR2 is FVKESK. The V and J genes are TRBV14 and TRBJ2-3; unclear D gene. This receptor was obtained from a human donor with alopecia areata. The specimen was CD8+ T cells sorted from blood, collected at week 0. The CDR3 spells CASSQVGYSSTDTQYF. CDR3 nucleotides: TGTGCCAGCAGCCAAGTTGGATATTCTAGCACAGATACGCAGTATTTT.